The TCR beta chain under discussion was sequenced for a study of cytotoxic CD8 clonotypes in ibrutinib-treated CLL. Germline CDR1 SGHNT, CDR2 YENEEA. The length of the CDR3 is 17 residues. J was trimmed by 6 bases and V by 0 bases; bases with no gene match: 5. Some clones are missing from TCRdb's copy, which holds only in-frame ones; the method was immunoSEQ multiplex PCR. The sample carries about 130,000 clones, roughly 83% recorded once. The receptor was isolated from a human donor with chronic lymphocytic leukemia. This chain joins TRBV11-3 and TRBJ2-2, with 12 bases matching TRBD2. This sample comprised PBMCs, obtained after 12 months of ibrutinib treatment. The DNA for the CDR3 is TGTGCCAGCAGCTTAGACCTAGCGGGAGGGCCCGCCGGGGAGCTGTTTTTT. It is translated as CASSLDLAGGPAGELFF.